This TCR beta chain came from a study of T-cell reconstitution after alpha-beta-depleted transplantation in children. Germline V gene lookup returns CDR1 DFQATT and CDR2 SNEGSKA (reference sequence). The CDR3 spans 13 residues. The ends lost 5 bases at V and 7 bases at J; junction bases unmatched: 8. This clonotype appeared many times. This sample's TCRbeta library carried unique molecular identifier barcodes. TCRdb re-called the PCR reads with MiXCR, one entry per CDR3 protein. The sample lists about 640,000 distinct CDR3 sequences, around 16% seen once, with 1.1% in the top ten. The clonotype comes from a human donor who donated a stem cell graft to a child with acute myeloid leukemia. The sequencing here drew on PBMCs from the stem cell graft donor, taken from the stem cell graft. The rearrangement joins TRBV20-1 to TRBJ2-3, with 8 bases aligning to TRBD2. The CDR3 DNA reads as TGCAGTGCTGGGTACGGGAGGGAAAATACGCAGTATTTT. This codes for CSAGYGRENTQYF.